The clone carrying this T cell receptor beta chain was detected only a few times. Antigen: not known. V was trimmed by 3 bases and J by 4 bases, leaving 19 bases between them. Germline lookup yields CDR1 LNHNV and CDR2 YYDKDF (reference sequence). This CDR3 has 16 residues. This entry belongs to a study of T-cell memory formation after mild COVID-19. TCRdb re-derived calls from the 5' RACE reads in MiXCR, one entry per CDR3 protein. The table includes 170,000 or so distinct CDR3 sequences, about a fifth detected once. Broader study findings: Among clones peaking at day 37 in the second wave, SARS-CoV-2 specificity remained unconfirmed.

The sample taken for sequencing was PBMCs or a T cell subset sorted from them (not recorded which). This TCR derives from an adult woman who had mild COVID-19 (a few samples of this study predate the infection). Cell type and time point are not known. The chain is built from TRBV15 and TRBJ2-7; perhaps TRBD1 as D (6 bases). This chain's CDR3 is CATSSDSGTTMYEQYF. CDR3 coding DNA: TGTGCCACCAGCAGTGATTCCGGGACAACGATGTACGAGCAGTACTTC.